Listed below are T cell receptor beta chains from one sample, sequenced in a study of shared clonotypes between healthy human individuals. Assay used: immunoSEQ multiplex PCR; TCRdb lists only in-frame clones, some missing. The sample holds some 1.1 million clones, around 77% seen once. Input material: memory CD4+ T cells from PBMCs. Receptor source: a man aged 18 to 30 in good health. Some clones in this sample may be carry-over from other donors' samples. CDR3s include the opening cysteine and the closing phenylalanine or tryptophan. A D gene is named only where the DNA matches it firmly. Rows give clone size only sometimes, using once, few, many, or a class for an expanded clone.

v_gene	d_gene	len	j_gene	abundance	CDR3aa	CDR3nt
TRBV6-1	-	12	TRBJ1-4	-	CASRQGNEKLFF	TGTGCCAGCAGGCAGGGTAATGAAAAACTGTTTTTT
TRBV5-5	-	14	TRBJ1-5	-	CASSVSGSNQPQHF	TGTGCCAGCAGCGTAAGCGGGAGCAATCAGCCCCAGCATTTT
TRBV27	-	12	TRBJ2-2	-	CASSLETGELFF	TGTGCCAGCAGCCTCGAAACCGGGGAGCTGTTTTTT
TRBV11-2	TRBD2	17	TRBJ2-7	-	CASSLLAGAPELYEQYF	TGTGCCAGCAGCTTACTAGCGGGAGCTCCAGAGCTCTACGAGCAGTACTTC
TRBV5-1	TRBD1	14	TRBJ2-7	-	CASRLQGSSYEQYF	TGCGCCAGCAGATTACAGGGGAGTTCCTACGAGCAGTACTTC
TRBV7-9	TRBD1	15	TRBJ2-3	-	CASSSRQGSTDTQYF	TGTGCCAGCAGCTCGAGACAGGGAAGCACAGATACGCAGTATTTT
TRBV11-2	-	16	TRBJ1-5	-	CASSLGAGQSNQPQHF	TGTGCCAGCAGCTTAGGGGCGGGGCAGAGCAATCAGCCCCAGCATTTT
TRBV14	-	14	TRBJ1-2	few	CASSQSGRREGYTF	TGTGCCAGCAGCCAAAGCGGGAGACGGGAGGGCTACACCTTC
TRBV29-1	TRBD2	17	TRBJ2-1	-	CSVEVRRLAALYNEQFF	TGCAGCGTTGAAGTCCGGAGGCTAGCGGCTCTTTACAATGAGCAGTTCTTC
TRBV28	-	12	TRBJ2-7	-	CASSPSHTGQYF	TGTGCCAGCAGTCCATCACATACCGGGCAGTACTTC
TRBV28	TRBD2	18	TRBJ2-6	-	CASMPFRREPSGANVLTF	TGTGCCAGCATGCCCTTTCGGCGGGAGCCCTCTGGGGCCAACGTCCTGACTTTC
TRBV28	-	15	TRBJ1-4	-	CASSLNNPTGRKLFF	TGTGCCAGCAGTCTTAACAATCCTACAGGGCGGAAGCTGTTTTTT
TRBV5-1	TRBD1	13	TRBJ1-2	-	CASRGQVDYGYTF	TGCGCCAGCAGAGGACAGGTCGACTATGGCTACACCTTC
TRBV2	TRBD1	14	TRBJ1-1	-	CASRDRAAYTEAFF	TGTGCCAGCAGGGACAGGGCCGCTTACACTGAAGCTTTCTTT
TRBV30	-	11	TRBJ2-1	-	CAWTGGRGRFF	TGTGCCTGGACGGGCGGAAGGGGAAGGTTCTTC
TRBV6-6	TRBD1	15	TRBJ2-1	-	CASSYSTTGFDEQFF	TGTGCCAGCAGTTACTCAACGACAGGGTTCGATGAGCAGTTCTTC
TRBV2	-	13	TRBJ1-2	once	CASRADTNYGYTF	TGTGCCAGCAGGGCTGACACGAACTATGGCTACACCTTC
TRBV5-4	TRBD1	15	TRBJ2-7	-	CASSHQDRGLNEQYF	TGTGCCAGCAGCCATCAGGACAGGGGGCTTAACGAGCAGTACTTC
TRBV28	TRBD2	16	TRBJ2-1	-	CASSVRLAGVRNEQFF	TGTGCCAGCAGTGTCAGACTAGCGGGAGTGAGGAATGAGCAGTTCTTC
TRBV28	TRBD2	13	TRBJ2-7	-	CASYKAGGYEQYF	TGTGCCAGCTACAAGGCGGGGGGATACGAGCAGTACTTC
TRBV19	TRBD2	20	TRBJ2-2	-	CASSMGPNTAGTISAGELFF	TGTGCCAGTAGTATGGGGCCCAACACCGCGGGGACTATCAGCGCCGGGGAGCTGTTTTTT
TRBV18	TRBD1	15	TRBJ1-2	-	CASSPGQGLSYGYTF	TGTGCCAGCTCACCGGGACAGGGATTATCCTATGGCTACACCTTC
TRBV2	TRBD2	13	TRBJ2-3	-	CASRDYTPYTQYF	TGTGCCAGTAGGGACTATACCCCATATACGCAGTATTTT
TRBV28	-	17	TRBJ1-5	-	CASSPRFGRTTNQPQHF	TGTGCCAGCAGTCCTCGTTTCGGACGGACTACCAATCAGCCCCAGCATTTT
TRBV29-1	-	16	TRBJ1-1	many	CSVEGISGLTNTEAFF	TGCAGCGTTGAGGGTATCTCAGGGCTCACGAACACTGAAGCTTTCTTT
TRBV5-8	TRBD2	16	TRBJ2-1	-	CASSLRSGRHTTEQFF	TGTGCCAGCAGCTTGCGGAGCGGGAGACATACGACTGAGCAGTTCTTC
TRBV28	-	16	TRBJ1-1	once	CATSEVGGILNTEAFF	TGTGCCACCTCGGAGGTAGGGGGTATCCTGAACACTGAAGCTTTCTTT
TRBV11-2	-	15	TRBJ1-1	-	CASRTLKGGREEAFF	TGTGCCAGCAGAACTTTAAAGGGGGGACGTGAGGAGGCTTTCTTT
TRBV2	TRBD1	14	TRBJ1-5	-	CASSEQGASQPQHF	TGTGCCAGCAGTGAACAGGGGGCAAGTCAGCCCCAGCATTTT
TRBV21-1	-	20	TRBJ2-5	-	CASSTGQGAEEAGVGETQYF	TGTGCCAGCAGCACGGGACAGGGGGCTGAGGAAGCGGGAGTGGGAGAGACCCAGTACTTC
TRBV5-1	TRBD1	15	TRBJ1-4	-	CASSSGVGTGEKLFF	TGCGCCAGCAGCTCGGGAGTTGGGACAGGTGAAAAACTGTTTTTT
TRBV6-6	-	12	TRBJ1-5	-	CASQTGGQPQHF	TGTGCCAGCCAAACCGGGGGTCAGCCCCAGCATTTT
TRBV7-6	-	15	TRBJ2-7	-	CASSLQGASSYEQYF	TGTGCCAGCAGCTTACAGGGCGCCTCGTCGTACGAGCAGTACTTC
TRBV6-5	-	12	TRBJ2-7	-	CASSSRNYEQYF	TGTGCCAGCAGCTCCCGGAATTACGAGCAGTACTTC
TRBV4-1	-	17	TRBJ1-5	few	CASSQDNRVGSNQPQHF	TGCGCCAGCAGCCAAGACAACAGGGTAGGAAGCAATCAGCCCCAGCATTTT
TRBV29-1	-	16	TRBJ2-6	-	CSVDKFGSSGANVLTF	TGCAGCGTTGATAAATTTGGGAGCTCTGGGGCCAACGTCCTGACTTTC
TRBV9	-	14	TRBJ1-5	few	CASSVGQSNQPQHF	TGTGCCAGCAGCGTTGGACAATCCAATCAGCCCCAGCATTTT
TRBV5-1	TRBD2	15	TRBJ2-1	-	CASSLSGISYNEQFF	TGCGCCAGCAGCCTTAGCGGGATCTCCTACAATGAGCAGTTCTTC
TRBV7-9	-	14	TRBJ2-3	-	CASTPGQPGDTQYF	TGTGCCAGCACCCCGGGCCAACCGGGAGATACGCAGTATTTT
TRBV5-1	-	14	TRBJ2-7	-	CASSLISGTYEQYF	TGCGCCAGCAGCTTGATAAGCGGTACCTACGAGCAGTACTTC
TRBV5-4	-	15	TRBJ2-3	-	CASSLGLLGTDTQYF	TGTGCCAGCAGCTTGGGTCTGCTAGGCACAGATACGCAGTATTTT
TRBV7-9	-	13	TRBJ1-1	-	CASRAMESTEAFF	TGTGCCAGCAGGGCGATGGAGAGCACTGAAGCTTTCTTT
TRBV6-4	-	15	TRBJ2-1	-	CASSAMIGSYNEQFF	TGTGCCAGCAGTGCCATGATCGGCTCCTACAATGAGCAGTTCTTC
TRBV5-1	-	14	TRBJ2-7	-	CASSSTLNTYEQYF	TGCGCCAGCAGCTCGACACTCAATACCTACGAGCAGTACTTC
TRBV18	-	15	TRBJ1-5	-	CASSSAGASNQPQHF	TGTGCCAGCTCATCGGCGGGAGCTAGCAATCAGCCCCAGCATTTT
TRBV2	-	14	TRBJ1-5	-	CASTLRHSPQPQHF	TGTGCCAGCACGCTCCGTCACAGCCCTCAGCCCCAGCATTTT
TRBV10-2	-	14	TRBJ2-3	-	CASAARVSTDTQYF	TGCGCCAGCGCCGCCCGGGTTTCCACAGATACGCAGTATTTT
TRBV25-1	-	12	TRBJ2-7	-	CASKQGDYEQYF	TGTGCCAGCAAACAGGGAGACTACGAGCAGTACTTC
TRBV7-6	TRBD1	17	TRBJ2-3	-	CASSPVPGQGSTDTQYF	TGTGCCAGCAGCCCAGTCCCGGGACAGGGGAGCACAGATACGCAGTATTTT
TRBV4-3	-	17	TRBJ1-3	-	CASSHQHERGSGNTIYF	TGCGCCAGCAGCCACCAGCATGAGAGAGGCTCTGGAAACACCATATATTTT
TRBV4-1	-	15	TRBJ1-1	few	CASSSLGLLSTEAFF	TGCGCCAGCAGCTCCCTCGGACTCCTGAGCACTGAAGCTTTCTTT
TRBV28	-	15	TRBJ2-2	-	CASSLGGTVFGELFF	TGTGCCAGCAGTTTAGGCGGGACGGTATTCGGGGAGCTGTTTTTT
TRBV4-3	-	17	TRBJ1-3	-	CASSRHPPASGEDTIYF	TGCGCCAGCAGCCGCCACCCCCCTGCGAGCGGGGAGGACACCATATATTTT